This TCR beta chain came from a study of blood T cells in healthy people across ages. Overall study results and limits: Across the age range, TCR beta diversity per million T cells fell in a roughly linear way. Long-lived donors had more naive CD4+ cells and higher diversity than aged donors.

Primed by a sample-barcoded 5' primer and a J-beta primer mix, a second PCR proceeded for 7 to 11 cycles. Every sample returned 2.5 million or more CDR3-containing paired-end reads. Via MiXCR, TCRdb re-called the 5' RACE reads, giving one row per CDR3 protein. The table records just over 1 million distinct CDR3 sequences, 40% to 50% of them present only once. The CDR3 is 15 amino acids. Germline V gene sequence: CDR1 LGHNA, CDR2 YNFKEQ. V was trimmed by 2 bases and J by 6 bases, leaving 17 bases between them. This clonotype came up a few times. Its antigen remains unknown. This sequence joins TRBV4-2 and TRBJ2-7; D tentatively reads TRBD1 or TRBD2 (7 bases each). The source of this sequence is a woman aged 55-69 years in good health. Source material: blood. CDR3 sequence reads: CASSQNQGGPPEQYF. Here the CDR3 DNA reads TGTGCCAGCAGCCAAAACCAGGGGGGGCCGCCCGAGCAGTACTTC.